What follows describes a single T cell receptor (beta chain). Its specificity is not known. This record comes from a study of cytomegalovirus exposure and HLA in healthy donors. Findings of the study overall: Some V segments, TRBV6-2 and TRBV6-3 among them, were indistinguishable and were therefore excluded. Further analysis was carried out later, and it showed several of the most significant clusters appearing linked to common viral pathogens. Per published accounts, TCR beta sequences correctly predicted the HLA-A and HLA-B alleles of most subjects. The authors judged a highly shared variant cluster likely a sequencing artifact.

The CDR3 spans 15 residues. Trimming took 0 bases from V and 6 from J; bases not matched to a gene: 6. Germline V gene sequence: CDR1 SGHRS, CDR2 YFSETQ. The PCR employed 60 Vbeta primers together with 13 Jbeta primers. Only in-frame clones appear in the TCRdb table, and some are missing; sequencing was by immunoSEQ multiplex PCR. The sample yields 150,000 to 200,000 clones, around 77% seen once. This chain uses TRBV5-1 with TRBJ2-7, with 10 bases identical to TRBD2. This receptor was taken from a man aged 35 to 55 in good health and CMV-seronegative. Sequencing was done on a sample of PBMCs. CDR3 bases: TGCGCCAGCAGCTTGGCCGATCTAGCGGGAGCCGAGCAGTACTTC. It specifies CASSLADLAGAEQYF.